The 6 T cell receptor beta chains given below trace back to one sample, sequenced in a study of OX40 agonist ivuxolimab in advanced cancers. Data came from immunoSEQ multiplex PCR; TCRdb stores just in-frame clones and leaves some out. The data contain 50,000 or so clones, more than 85% of them singletons. Sequences were derived from CD4+ or CD8+ T cells sorted from blood, sampled in a trial of the OX40 agonist ivuxolimab. The receptor set was obtained from an adult with an advanced solid tumor such as melanoma, head and neck, liver or kidney cancer.

The chain combines TRBV7-6 with TRBJ1-4; D gene ambiguous. This CDR3 contains 16 residues. Deletions cut 5 bases from V and 1 base from J, with 14 bases between. The V gene's germline CDR1 is SGHVS and CDR2 FNYEAQ. The CDR3 protein is CASSEDPGGTNEKLFF. The CDR3 DNA follows: TGTGCCAGCAGCGAAGATCCAGGCGGAACTAATGAAAAACTGTTTTTT.

V usage is TRBV9 and J usage is TRBJ1-3, with 10 bases aligning to TRBD1. CDR1 and CDR2 (germline): SGDLS, YYNGEE. V lost 7 bases and J lost 15; bases outside the gene matches: 13. This CDR3 spans 13 amino acids. CDR3 coding DNA: TGTGCCAGCTCCGGGACAGGGGTTTATCCGGGATATTTT. Amino acids: CASSGTGVYPGYF. The entire variable domain, with the rest obtained from reference TRBV9 and TRBJ1-3, is as follows: DSGVTQTPKHLITATGQRVTLRCSPRSGDLSVYWYQQSLDQGLQFLIQYYNGEERAKGNILERFSAQQFPDLHSELNLSSLELGDSALYFCASSGTGVYPGYFGEGSWLTVV.

In nucleotides, the CDR3 is TGTGCCAGCAGAGGAGGGGGGCCTGAAGCTTTCTTT. It yields the protein CASRGGGPEAFF. V and J are TRBV6-6 and TRBJ1-1, with D possibly TRBD1 on 6 matching bases. Germline V gives CDR1 MNHNY, CDR2 SVGAGI (reference sequence). Trimming shortened V by 6 bases and J by 6 bases, and 11 bases separated the two germline ends. The CDR3 runs 12 residues.

This chain joins TRBV18 and TRBJ2-5, with 10 bases lining up with TRBD1. Trimming took 0 bases from V and 5 from J; bases not matched to a gene: 3. Germline CDR1 and CDR2: KGHSH and LQKENI. The CDR3 totals 15 residues. The CDR3 DNA follows: TGTGCCAGCTCACCACCGCGACAGGGGGCGGAGACCCAGTACTTC. This gives the protein CASSPPRQGAETQYF.

This chain uses TRBV28 with TRBJ1-4; TRBD1 is a possible D gene (5 bases). V shed 3 bases and J shed 5 bases, with 19 bases lying between them. The CDR3 is 17 residues long. The germline gives CDR1 MDHEN, CDR2 SYDVKM. Here the CDR3 reads CASSFTQAGTENEKLFF. The CDR3 DNA follows: TGTGCCAGCAGTTTCACCCAAGCCGGGACCGAGAATGAAAAACTGTTTTTT.

This clone was detected only once. This rearrangement joins TRBV7-9 to TRBJ1-1, with D perhaps matching TRBD1 (6 bases). The CDR3 consists of 14 residues. The ends were cut back, 5 bases at V and 1 base at J, with 11 bases in the middle. Germline V gene lookup returns CDR1 SEHNR and CDR2 FQNEAQ (reference sequence). The CDR3 reads CASSPTTGNTEAFF. CDR3 in DNA: TGTGCCAGCAGCCCGACGACAGGGAACACTGAAGCTTTCTTT.